The source of this T cell receptor (beta chain) is a study of blood T cell repertoires in COVID-19. Study-level background: Samples of COVID-19 (acute and convalescent) were obtained from the United States, Italy and Spain. The analysed material was cDNA or gDNA that came from T cells, B-cell-depleted T cells, or PBMCs.

Authors' analysis steps: Cell counts per sample came from amplifying reference gene primers. TCRdb's table, derived via immunoSEQ multiplex PCR, lists solely in-frame clones and lacks some. V and J calls and clone size are as listed in that table; D and trimming were resolved from the DNA. The sample records 120,000 or so clones, about 88% being singletons. V dropped 3 bases and J dropped 10; count of bases not matched to a gene: 16. This CDR3 is 19 amino acids long. CDR1 is KGHSH and CDR2 is LQKENI in the germline V gene. This chain joins TRBV18 and TRBJ1-6; 12 bases map to TRBD1. Sequenced sample: peripheral blood. This TCR came from a woman at least 80 years old with acute or convalescent COVID-19. The CDR3 region is CASSPRVSAGDRGRSPLHF. CDR3 bases: TGTGCCAGCTCACCCCGGGTCAGCGCAGGGGACAGGGGGCGGTCACCCCTCCACTTT.